This TCR beta chain comes out of a study of cytomegalovirus exposure and HLA in healthy donors. Study results and caveats: Presence/absence results assume similar sequencing depth per donor, which may not hold. Sequencing probably produced one cluster of sequence variants that were highly shared. In a later analysis, HLA-associated TCR beta chains were more clonally expanded than equally common others.

13 Jbeta primers and 60 Vbeta primers were used for the PCR. Here immunoSEQ multiplex PCR was the method, and the copy in TCRdb shows in-frame clones only, minus some. The sample has roughly 110,000 clones, about 80% seen once. Germline V CDR1 and CDR2: MGHDK, SYGVNS. After removal of 8 bases from V and 7 bases from J, the junction contained 10 bases not matched to a gene. The CDR3 covers 14 residues. About this clone itself: Its cognate antigen is unknown.

V gene TRBV25-1 combines with J gene TRBJ1-4, with TRBD1 matching over 7 bases. The sequencing input was PBMCs. The sequence was obtained from a woman aged 40 to 50 in good health and CMV-seropositive. In DNA, the CDR3 is TGTGCCAGCGATGGAGGGGGCGCGGGTGAAAAACTGTTTTTT. Translated: CASDGGGAGEKLFF.